This paragraph covers one T cell receptor (beta chain) sequence. The antigen remains unidentified. Sequencing was performed with immunoSEQ multiplex PCR; in TCRdb, only in-frame clones are kept and a portion is missing. The data contain approximately 85,000 clones, 91% of them singletons. The sample belongs to a study of graft-versus-host responses after intestinal transplantation. Across the study: As for transplant type, recipients had multivisceral, liver-intestinal, or isolated intestinal grafts.

Trimming removed 0 bases from V and 3 bases from J; junction bases left unmatched: 1. The CDR3 is 15 residues long. CDR1 and CDR2 from the germline V gene are MRHNA and SNTAGT. The TCR sequence derives from a human donor who was the organ donor for an intestinal transplant. The sequenced sample was unstimulated CD8+ T cells sorted from spleen or lymph node cells, obtained before transplant. This rearrangement joins TRBV6-4 to TRBJ2-1; 8 nucleotides match TRBD2. The CDR3 DNA is TGTGCCAGCAGTGACTCCGGGGGGGACTACAATGAGCAGTTCTTC. The encoded protein is CASSDSGGDYNEQFF.